Each of the 4 T cell receptor beta chains below was sequenced from the same sample in a study of blood T cell repertoires in COVID-19. Repertoires were generated with immunoSEQ multiplex PCR, while TCRdb's copy carries only in-frame clones and drops some. The sample lists some 400,000 clones, around 87% occurring once. The source material was PBMCs or T cells enriched from blood (not recorded which). The origin of the receptors is a man under 40 who had recovered from COVID-19.

This clone was observed once. The chain is built from TRBV30 and TRBJ1-2; TRBD1 matches at 9 bases. The germline V gene encodes CDR1 GTSNPN and CDR2 SVGIG (reference sequence). CDR3 length equals 13 residues. J was trimmed by 7 bases and V by 5 bases; bases with no gene match: 8. CDR3 sequence (DNA): TGTGCCTGGCGACCGGGACAGGGATCTGGCTACACCTTC. Encoded protein: CAWRPGQGSGYTF. Based on the CDR3 plus reference TRBV30 and TRBJ1-2, the full variable domain is SQTIHQWPATLVQPVGSPLSLECTVEGTSNPNLYWYRQAAGRGLQLLFYSVGIGQISSEVPQNLSASRPQDRQFILSSKKLLLSDSGFYLCAWRPGQGSGYTFGSGTRLTVV.

V usage is TRBV19 and J usage is TRBJ1-1; D remains unclear. This CDR3 contains 13 residues. The V and J ends lost 8 bases and 2 bases respectively, with 12 bases between them. In germline, CDR1 is LNHDA, CDR2 SQIVND (reference sequence). The CDR3 spells CASSVGGNTEAFF. The CDR3, as DNA: TGTGCCAGTTCGGTGGGAGGAAACACTGAAGCTTTCTTT.

This clone showed up just once. The V and J genes are TRBV6-5 and TRBJ2-2; D perhaps matches TRBD1 (6 bases). V gave up 8 bases and J gave up 1 base, with 8 bases separating them. This CDR3 contains 13 residues. Germline assignment: CDR1 MNHEY and CDR2 SVGAGI. CDR3 coding DNA: TGTGCCAGCGGGACACGGAACACCGGGGAGCTGTTTTTT. Protein sequence: CASGTRNTGELFF.

The V gene is TRBV4-2, the J gene TRBJ1-4; possible D gene TRBD1, 6 bases. Germline V CDR1 and CDR2: LGHNA, YNFKEQ. V was pared by 1 base and J by 5 bases, with 8 bases between. The CDR3 spans 14 residues. The CDR3 reads CASSQVGGNEKLFF. In DNA, the CDR3 is TGTGCCAGCAGCCAAGTAGGGGGAAATGAAAAACTGTTTTTT.